Presented here are 19 T cell receptor beta chains from one specimen sequenced in a study of identifying expanded T cells in peripheral blood. Libraries were prepared by immunoSEQ multiplex PCR; TCRdb keeps only in-frame clonotypes and omits some of them. The table has more than 70,000 clones, more than 75% seen once. The sample consisted of blood. The source of these receptors is a person between 18 and 75 years old in good health.

The gene calls are TRBV7-9 and TRBJ1-1; D might be TRBD1 (5 bases). Germline CDR1 and CDR2: SEHNR and FQNEAQ (reference sequence). The CDR3 loop spans 14 amino acids. The V and J ends lost 3 bases and 6 bases respectively, with 14 bases between them. The CDR3 region has the DNA TGTGCCAGCAGCTTTACTATGGCAGGGCCTGAAGCTTTCTTT. Protein: CASSFTMAGPEAFF.

The chain combines TRBV11-2 with TRBJ1-3; the D is unclear. The CDR3 spans 17 residues. The germline V gene has CDR1 SGHAT and CDR2 FQNNGV. V lost 1 base, J lost 2 bases, and 15 bases lay in between. The CDR3, as DNA: TGTGCCAGCAGCTTAGGTGGAGTTTCGGGGACTGGAAACACCATATATTTT. This translates into CASSLGGVSGTGNTIYF.

The chain is built from TRBV7-8 and TRBJ2-3, with D perhaps TRBD2 (5 bases). CDR3 length: 15 amino acids. Germline V gives CDR1 SGHVS, CDR2 FQNEAQ. V shed 1 base and J shed 6 bases, with 14 bases lying between them. CDR3 region: CASSLVVPSRDTQYF. In nucleotides, the CDR3 is TGTGCCAGCAGCTTAGTTGTCCCTAGCCGGGATACGCAGTATTTT.

V usage is TRBV6-5 and J usage is TRBJ1-4; the D is unclear. CDR3 length equals 16 residues. Trimming took off 2 bases at V and 4 bases at J, with 14 bases between the two ends. The germline V gene encodes CDR1 MNHEY and CDR2 SVGAGI. This chain's CDR3 is CASSYRIPVGNEKLFF. The CDR3 coding sequence is TGTGCCAGCAGTTACAGGATCCCGGTGGGTAATGAAAAACTGTTTTTT.

The rearrangement links TRBV7-9 to TRBJ1-1; TRBD1 matches 8 bases. CDR1 and CDR2 from the germline V gene are SEHNR and FQNEAQ (reference sequence). This CDR3 is built from 15 residues. Trimming cost V 3 bases and J 1 base; bases outside gene matches: 4. CDR3 protein: CASSLGQVSNTEAFF. The CDR3 nucleotides are TGTGCCAGCAGCTTGGGACAGGTCTCGAACACTGAAGCTTTCTTT.

This chain uses TRBV2 with TRBJ1-1, with 8 bases aligning to TRBD1. The V gene end was trimmed by 5 bases and the J gene end by 5 bases; junction bases not matched to a gene: 7. CDR3 size: 14 residues. Per the germline V gene, CDR1 is SNHLY and CDR2 is FYNNEI. This CDR3 reads CASSLTGGRTEAFF. Here the CDR3 DNA reads TGTGCCAGCAGTTTAACAGGGGGGAGGACTGAAGCTTTCTTT.

The chain employs TRBV4-1 and TRBJ1-1; D not certain. The CDR3 runs 11 residues. Germline loops: CDR1 MGHRA, CDR2 YSYEKL. Trimming shortened V by 4 bases and J by 8 bases, and 8 bases separated the two germline ends. In nucleotides, the CDR3 is TGCGCCAGCAGCCGAGGACCAGAAGCTTTCTTT. It codes for CASSRGPEAFF.

A single count supports this clone. V is TRBV14 and J is TRBJ1-2; D is possibly TRBD1 (5 bases). CDR1 and CDR2 from the germline V gene are SGHDN and FVKESK. The CDR3 spans 14 residues. V was cut by 10 bases and J by 6 bases, with 21 bases left in between. In DNA form, the CDR3 reads TGTGCCATCACAGAGACGACGGGGACCGATGGCTACACCTTC. It specifies CAITETTGTDGYTF. Together with reference TRBV14 and TRBJ1-2, the CDR3 gives the full variable domain: EAGVTQFPSHSVIEKGQTVTLRCDPISGHDNLYWYRRVMGKEIKFLLHFVKESKQDESGMPNNRFLAERTGGTYSTLKVQPAELEDSGVYFCAITETTGTDGYTFGSGTRLTVV.

This clone was seen a single time. The rearrangement links TRBV11-2 to TRBJ1-4; TRBD1 matches at 7 bases. The germline CDR1 and CDR2 sequences are SGHAT and FQNNGV. Trimming took 4 bases from V and 4 from J; bases not matched to a gene: 6. The CDR3 sequence is 15 residues long. The CDR3: CASSSPGQINEKLFF. The CDR3 region has the DNA TGTGCCAGCAGCTCCCCGGGACAGATTAATGAAAAACTGTTTTTT. Based on the CDR3 plus reference TRBV11-2 and TRBJ1-4, the full variable domain is EAGVAQSPRYKIIEKRQSVAFWCNPISGHATLYWYQQILGQGPKLLIQFQNNGVVDDSQLPKDRFSAERLKGVDSTLKIQPAKLEDSAVYLCASSSPGQINEKLFFGSGTQLSVL.

The genes are TRBV5-8 and TRBJ1-2; TRBD1 matches at 9 bases. J was trimmed by 4 bases and V by 3 bases; bases with no gene match: 4. CDR1 and CDR2 from the germline V gene are SGHTS and YDEGEE. This CDR3 has 14 residues. CDR3 DNA: TGTGCCAGCAGCTCCGGGACAGGGCGCTATGGCTACACCTTC. This translates into CASSSGTGRYGYTF.

This rearrangement joins TRBV6-5 to TRBJ1-1, with D tentatively TRBD1 (5 bases). The CDR3 extends over 14 amino acids. V lost 6 bases, J lost 6 bases, and 17 bases lay in between. CDR1 and CDR2 from the germline V gene are MNHEY and SVGAGI. Here the CDR3 DNA reads TGTGCCAGCAGGGCCGGATCGACAGTCGCTGAAGCTTTCTTT. It yields the protein CASRAGSTVAEAFF.

The rearrangement links TRBV5-1 to TRBJ2-2; TRBD2 aligns across 8 bases. Germline lookup yields CDR1 SGHRS and CDR2 YFSETQ. CDR3 length: 17 residues. The V segment lost 2 bases and the J segment 2 bases; nucleotides outside the gene matches: 8. CDR3 DNA sequence: TGCGCCAGCAGCTTAGGGACTAGTGAGAGAAACACCGGGGAGCTGTTTTTT. It is translated as CASSLGTSERNTGELFF.

The chain links TRBV6-5 to TRBJ1-1, with D perhaps TRBD1 (5 bases). Germline assignment: CDR1 MNHEY and CDR2 SVGAGI. This CDR3 is 14 amino acids long. V lost 5 bases, J lost 4 bases, and 14 bases lay in between. CDR3 in DNA: TGTGCCAGCAGTCCCCTTGGGGGGGGCACTGAAGCTTTCTTT. Its protein product is CASSPLGGGTEAFF.

The rearrangement joins TRBV6-5 to TRBJ1-1; tentative D call: TRBD1 (5 bases). Trimming pared 5 bases from V and 1 base from J, leaving 11 bases between. Germline CDR1 MNHEY, CDR2 SVGAGI. This CDR3 comprises 14 residues. The DNA for the CDR3 is TGTGCCAGCAGTAGTCCCAGGGAGAACACTGAAGCTTTCTTT. Residues: CASSSPRENTEAFF.

This clone was observed a few times. The rearrangement uses TRBV6-7 and TRBJ1-6; D is unclear. Being an ORF, TRBV6-7 has a function that is uncertain. Trimming shortened V by 6 bases and J by 13 bases, and 16 bases separated the two germline ends. The CDR3 contains 13 residues. In nucleotides, the CDR3 is TGTGCCAGCAGCCCCTACTCGGTTCCCCCCCTCCACTTT. Protein: CASSPYSVPPLHF.

This chain uses TRBV5-1 with TRBJ1-4; 9 bases align to TRBD1. V gave up 3 bases and J gave up 0 bases; unmatched junction bases: 3. The CDR3 covers 16 residues. The germline gives CDR1 SGHRS, CDR2 YFSETQ. The CDR3 loop reads CASSSGQGSTNEKLFF. The CDR3 coding sequence is TGCGCCAGCAGCTCGGGACAGGGCTCAACTAATGAAAAACTGTTTTTT.

V and J are TRBV12-5 and TRBJ2-7; TRBD1 agrees at 8 bases. Losses at the gene ends were 3 bases for V and 2 bases for J; bases not matched to a gene: 3. Germline loops: CDR1 LGHNT, CDR2 FRNRAP. CDR3 length: 14 residues. The CDR3 region has the DNA TGTGCTAGTGGTTTAGGACAGGGAGCCTACGAGCAGTACTTC. Protein product: CASGLGQGAYEQYF.

The chain has TRBV18 and TRBJ1-2; D gene unclear. Between the trimmed V and J ends, which lost 0 bases and 5 bases, there was a span of 7 bases. The CDR3 contains 13 residues. CDR1 KGHSH and CDR2 LQKENI come from the germline V gene. The CDR3 region is CASSPPTEYGYTF. The CDR3 bases are TGTGCCAGCTCACCACCGACCGAATATGGCTACACCTTC.

This chain connects TRBV28 to TRBJ2-7; 12 bases map to TRBD1. Trimming removed 7 bases from V and 0 bases from J; junction bases left unmatched: 7. Per germline, CDR1 MDHEN and CDR2 SYDVKM. This CDR3 spans 16 amino acids. Here the CDR3 reads CASTGTGGWGSYEQYF. DNA for the CDR3: TGTGCCAGCACCGGGACAGGGGGCTGGGGCTCCTACGAGCAGTACTTC.